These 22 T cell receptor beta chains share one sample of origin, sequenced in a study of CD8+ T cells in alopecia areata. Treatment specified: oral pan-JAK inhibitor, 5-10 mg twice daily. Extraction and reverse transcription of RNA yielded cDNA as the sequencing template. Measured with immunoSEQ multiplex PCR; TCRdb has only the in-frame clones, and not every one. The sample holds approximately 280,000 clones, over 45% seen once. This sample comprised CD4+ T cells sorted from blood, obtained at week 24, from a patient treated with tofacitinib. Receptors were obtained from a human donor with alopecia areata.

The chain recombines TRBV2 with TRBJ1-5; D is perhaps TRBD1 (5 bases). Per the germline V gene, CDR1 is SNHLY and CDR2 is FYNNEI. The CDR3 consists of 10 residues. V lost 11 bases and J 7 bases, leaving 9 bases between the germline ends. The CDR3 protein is CAGDFQPQHF. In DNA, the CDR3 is TGTGCCGGGGACTTCCAGCCCCAGCATTTT.

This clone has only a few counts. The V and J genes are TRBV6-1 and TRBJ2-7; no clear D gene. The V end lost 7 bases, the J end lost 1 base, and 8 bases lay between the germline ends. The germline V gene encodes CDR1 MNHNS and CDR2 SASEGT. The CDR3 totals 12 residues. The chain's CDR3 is CASMGGSYEQYF. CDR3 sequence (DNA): TGTGCCAGCATGGGCGGTTCCTACGAGCAGTACTTC.

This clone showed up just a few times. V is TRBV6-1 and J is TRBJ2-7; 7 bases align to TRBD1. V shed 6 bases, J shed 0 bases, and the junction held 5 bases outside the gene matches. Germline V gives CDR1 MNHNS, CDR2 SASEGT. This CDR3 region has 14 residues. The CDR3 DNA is TGTGCCAGCAGCGTCGACAGGGTCTCCTACGAGCAGTACTTC. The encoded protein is CASSVDRVSYEQYF.

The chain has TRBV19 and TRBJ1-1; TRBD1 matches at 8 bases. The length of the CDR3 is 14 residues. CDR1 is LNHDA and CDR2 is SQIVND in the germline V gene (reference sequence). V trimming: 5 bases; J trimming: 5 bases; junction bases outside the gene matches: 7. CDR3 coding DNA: TGTGCCAGTAGTCTGACAGGGGCGAGGACTGAAGCTTTCTTT. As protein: CASSLTGARTEAFF.

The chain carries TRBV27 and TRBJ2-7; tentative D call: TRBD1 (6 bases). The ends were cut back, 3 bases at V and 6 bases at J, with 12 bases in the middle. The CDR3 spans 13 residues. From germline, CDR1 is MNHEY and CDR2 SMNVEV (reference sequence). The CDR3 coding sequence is TGTGCCAGCAGTTTCCAACAGGGAACCGAGCAGTACTTC. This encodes CASSFQQGTEQYF.

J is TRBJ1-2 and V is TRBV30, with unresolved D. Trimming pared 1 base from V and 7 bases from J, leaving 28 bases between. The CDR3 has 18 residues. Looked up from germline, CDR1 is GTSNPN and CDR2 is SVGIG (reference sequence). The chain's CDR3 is CAWSAFSAIYRGFGGYTF. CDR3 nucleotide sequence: TGTGCCTGGAGTGCCTTCTCCGCCATATACCGGGGTTTTGGTGGCTACACCTTC.

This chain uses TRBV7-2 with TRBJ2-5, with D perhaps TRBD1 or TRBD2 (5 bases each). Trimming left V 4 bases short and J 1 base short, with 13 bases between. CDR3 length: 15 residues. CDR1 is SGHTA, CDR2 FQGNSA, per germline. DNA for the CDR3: TGTGCCAGCAGCTCTCAGAAGGGGAGCCAAGAGACCCAGTACTTC. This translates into CASSSQKGSQETQYF. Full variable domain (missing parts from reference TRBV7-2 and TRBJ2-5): GAGVSQSPSNKVTEKGKDVELRCDPISGHTALYWYRQSLGQGLEFLIYFQGNSAPDKSGLPSDRFSAERTGGSVSTLTIQRTQQEDSAVYLCASSSQKGSQETQYFGPGTRLLVL.

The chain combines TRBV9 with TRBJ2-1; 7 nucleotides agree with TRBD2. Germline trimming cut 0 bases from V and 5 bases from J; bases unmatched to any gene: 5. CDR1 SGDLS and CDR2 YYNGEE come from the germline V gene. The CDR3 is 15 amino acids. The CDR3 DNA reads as TGTGCCAGCAGCGTAGCGGGACTACCTAACAATGAGCAGTTCTTC. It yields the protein CASSVAGLPNNEQFF.

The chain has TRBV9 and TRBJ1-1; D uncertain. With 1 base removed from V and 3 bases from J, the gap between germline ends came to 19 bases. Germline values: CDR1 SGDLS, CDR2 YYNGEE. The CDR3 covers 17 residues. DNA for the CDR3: TGTGCCAGCAGCGTATTTCCCATGGGAGCGGGCGACACTGAAGCTTTCTTT. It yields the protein CASSVFPMGAGDTEAFF.

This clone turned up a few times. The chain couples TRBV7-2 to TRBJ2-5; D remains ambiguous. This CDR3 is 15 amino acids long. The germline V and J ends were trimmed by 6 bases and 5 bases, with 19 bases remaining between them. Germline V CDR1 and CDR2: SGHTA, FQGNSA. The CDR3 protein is CASSPSRSTTETQYF. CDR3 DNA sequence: TGTGCCAGCAGTCCCTCTCGTTCGACAACGGAGACCCAGTACTTC.

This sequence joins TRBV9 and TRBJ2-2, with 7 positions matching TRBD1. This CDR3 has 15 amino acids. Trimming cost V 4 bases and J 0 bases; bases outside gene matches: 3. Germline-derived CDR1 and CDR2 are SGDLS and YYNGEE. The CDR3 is CASSSGTANTGELFF. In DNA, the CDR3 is TGTGCCAGCAGCTCCGGGACAGCGAACACCGGGGAGCTGTTTTTT. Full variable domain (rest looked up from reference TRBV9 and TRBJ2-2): DSGVTQTPKHLITATGQRVTLRCSPRSGDLSVYWYQQSLDQGLQFLIQYYNGEERAKGNILERFSAQQFPDLHSELNLSSLELGDSALYFCASSSGTANTGELFFGEGSRLTVL.

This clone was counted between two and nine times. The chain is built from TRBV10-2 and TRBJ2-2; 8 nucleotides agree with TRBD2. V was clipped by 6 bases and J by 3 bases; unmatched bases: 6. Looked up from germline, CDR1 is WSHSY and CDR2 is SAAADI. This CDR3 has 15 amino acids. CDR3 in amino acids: CASRAGLADTGELFF. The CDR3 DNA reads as TGCGCCAGCAGGGCCGGACTAGCTGACACCGGGGAGCTGTTTTTT.

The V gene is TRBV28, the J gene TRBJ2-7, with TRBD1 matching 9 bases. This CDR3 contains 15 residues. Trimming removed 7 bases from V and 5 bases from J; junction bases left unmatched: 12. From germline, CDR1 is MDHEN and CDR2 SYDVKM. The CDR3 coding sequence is TGTGCCAGCAACCGTATAAGGACAGGGGACGACGAGCAGTACTTC. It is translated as CASNRIRTGDDEQYF.

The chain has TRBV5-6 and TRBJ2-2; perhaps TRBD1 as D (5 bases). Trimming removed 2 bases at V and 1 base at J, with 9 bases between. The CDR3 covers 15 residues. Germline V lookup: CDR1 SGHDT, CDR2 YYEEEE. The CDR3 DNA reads TGTGCCAGCAGCTTCAACAGGCGGAACACCGGGGAGCTGTTTTTT. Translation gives CASSFNRRNTGELFF.

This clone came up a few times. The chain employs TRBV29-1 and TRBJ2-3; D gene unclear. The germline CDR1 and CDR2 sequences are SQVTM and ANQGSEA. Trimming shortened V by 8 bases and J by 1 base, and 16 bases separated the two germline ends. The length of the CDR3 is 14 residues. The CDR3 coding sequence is TGCAGCCCCGTCCCGAAGAGTTGCACAGATACGCAGTATTTT. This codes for CSPVPKSCTDTQYF.

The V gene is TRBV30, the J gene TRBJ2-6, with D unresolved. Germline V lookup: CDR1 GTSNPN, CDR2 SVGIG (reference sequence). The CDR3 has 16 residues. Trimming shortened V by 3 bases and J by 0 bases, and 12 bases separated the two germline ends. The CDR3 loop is CAWSSLRASGANVLTF. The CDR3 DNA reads TGTGCCTGGAGCAGTCTAAGGGCCTCTGGGGCCAACGTCCTGACTTTC.

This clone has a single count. CDR3 nucleotide sequence: TGCAGCGTCACCGGGACAGCAATAGCAGGTGAAAAACTGTTTTTT. Amino acid sequence: CSVTGTAIAGEKLFF. The chain links TRBV29-1 to TRBJ1-4; 7 bases are a match to TRBD1. V lost 6 bases to trimming and J lost 7 bases; unmatched junction nucleotides: 14. Germline V gives CDR1 SQVTM, CDR2 ANQGSEA. The CDR3 extends over 15 amino acids.

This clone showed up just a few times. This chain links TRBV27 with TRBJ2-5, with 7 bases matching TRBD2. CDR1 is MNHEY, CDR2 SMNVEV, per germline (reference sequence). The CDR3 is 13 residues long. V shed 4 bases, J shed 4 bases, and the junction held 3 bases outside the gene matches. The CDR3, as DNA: TGTGCCAGCAGTTCTGGGGAGGGAGAGACCCAGTACTTC. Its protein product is CASSSGEGETQYF.

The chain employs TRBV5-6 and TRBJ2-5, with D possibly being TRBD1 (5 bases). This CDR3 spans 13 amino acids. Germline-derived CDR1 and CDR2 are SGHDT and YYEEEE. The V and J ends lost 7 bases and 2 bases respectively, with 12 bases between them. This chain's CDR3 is CASRRQSQETQYF. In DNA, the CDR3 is TGTGCCAGCCGGCGACAGTCGCAAGAGACCCAGTACTTC.

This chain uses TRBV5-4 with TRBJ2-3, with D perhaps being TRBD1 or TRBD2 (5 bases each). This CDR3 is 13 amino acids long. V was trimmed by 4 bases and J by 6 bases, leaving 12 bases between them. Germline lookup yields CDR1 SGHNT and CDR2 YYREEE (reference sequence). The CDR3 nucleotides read TGTGCCAGCAGCCCGACTGGGACGGATACGCAGTATTTT. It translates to CASSPTGTDTQYF.

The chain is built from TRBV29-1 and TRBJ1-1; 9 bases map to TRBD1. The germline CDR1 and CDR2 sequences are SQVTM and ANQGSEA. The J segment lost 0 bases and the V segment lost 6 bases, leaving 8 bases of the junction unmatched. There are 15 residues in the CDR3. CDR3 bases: TGCAGCGTCTACTCCCGACAGGGGGTGAACACTGAAGCTTTCTTT. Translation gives CSVYSRQGVNTEAFF.

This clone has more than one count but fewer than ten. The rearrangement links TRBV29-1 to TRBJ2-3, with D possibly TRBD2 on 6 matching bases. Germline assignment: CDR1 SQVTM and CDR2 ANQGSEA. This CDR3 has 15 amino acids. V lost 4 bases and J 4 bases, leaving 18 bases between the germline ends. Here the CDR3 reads CSVVEGRSRADTQYF. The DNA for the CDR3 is TGCAGCGTTGTGGAGGGCAGGTCCCGGGCAGATACGCAGTATTTT.